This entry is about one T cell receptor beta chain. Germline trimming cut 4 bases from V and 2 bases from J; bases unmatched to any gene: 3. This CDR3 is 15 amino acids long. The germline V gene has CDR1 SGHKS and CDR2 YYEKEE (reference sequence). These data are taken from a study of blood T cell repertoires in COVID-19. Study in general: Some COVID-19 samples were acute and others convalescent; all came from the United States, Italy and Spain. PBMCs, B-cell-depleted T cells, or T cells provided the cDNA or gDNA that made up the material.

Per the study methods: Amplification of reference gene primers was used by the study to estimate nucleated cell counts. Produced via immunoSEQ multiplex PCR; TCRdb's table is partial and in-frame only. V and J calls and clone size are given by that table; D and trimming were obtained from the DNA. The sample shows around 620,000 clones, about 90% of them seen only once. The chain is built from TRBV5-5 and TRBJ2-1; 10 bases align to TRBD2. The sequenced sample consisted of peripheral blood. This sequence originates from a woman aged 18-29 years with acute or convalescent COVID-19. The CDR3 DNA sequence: TGTGCCAGCAGCCCACTAGCGGGGACCTACAATGAGCAGTTCTTC. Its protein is CASSPLAGTYNEQFF.